Shown below are 5 T cell receptor beta chains from a single sample sequenced in a study of blood T cell repertoires in COVID-19 (TCRdb year 2020). The method behind the library was the immunoSEQ multiplex PCR assay. TCRdb carries this immuneACCESS record with in-frame sequences only. Its versions omit some clonotypes, under half of them owing to an unresolved V gene in the studies checked, with the rest unexplained. For this sample the table gives around 200,000 clones, of which 85% were detected only once. Over 15% of the sample is held by the ten biggest clonotypes. The sequencing sample was made of PBMCs or T cells enriched from blood (not recorded which). The receptor set was obtained from a man aged 35 to 55 who had recovered from COVID-19.

The V and J genes are TRBV6-6 and TRBJ1-2; D is possibly TRBD1 (6 bases). Germline CDR1 MNHNY, CDR2 SVGAGI (reference sequence). Trimming left V 6 bases short and J 6 bases short, with 11 bases between. The CDR3 runs to 12 residues. CDR3 DNA sequence: TGTGCCAGCAGCACAGGGCCTGATGGCTACACCTTC. Translation: CASSTGPDGYTF.

The chain combines TRBV6-5 with TRBJ2-5, with 9 nucleotides matching TRBD2. V gave up 5 bases and J gave up 5 bases; unmatched junction bases: 9. Germline CDR1 reads MNHEY; CDR2 reads SVGAGI. CDR3 size: 15 residues. The CDR3: CASSPRLAGEETQYF. CDR3 nucleotides: TGTGCCAGCAGTCCCCGGTTAGCGGGAGAGGAGACCCAGTACTTC.

The genes are TRBV10-3 and TRBJ2-1; D not resolved. Per the germline V gene, CDR1 is ENHRY and CDR2 is SYGVKD. The CDR3 runs 14 residues. V was trimmed by 3 bases and J by 5 bases, leaving 11 bases between them. The CDR3 DNA is TGTGCCATCAGTGACGGTACTACTCACAATGAGCAGTTCTTC. Translated, it gives CAISDGTTHNEQFF.

This clone was counted a single time. V and J are TRBV12-5 and TRBJ1-1; a possible D gene is TRBD1 (5 bases). CDR1 and CDR2 (germline): LGHNT, FRNRAP. V gave up 0 bases and J gave up 0 bases, with 14 bases separating them. The CDR3 length is 17 residues. The CDR3 region is CASGLVRGGEMNTEAFF. DNA for the CDR3: TGTGCTAGTGGTTTGGTACGCGGGGGTGAAATGAACACTGAAGCTTTCTTT.

This rearrangement joins TRBV10-3 to TRBJ2-5; 9 bases match TRBD1. This CDR3 contains 17 residues. Germline V gives CDR1 ENHRY, CDR2 SYGVKD. Germline trimming cut 0 bases from V and 7 bases from J; bases unmatched to any gene: 12. DNA of the CDR3: TGTGCCATCAGTGAGTCAGAAAGGACAGGGGAACGGGGGACCCAGTACTTC. Translating it yields CAISESERTGERGTQYF.